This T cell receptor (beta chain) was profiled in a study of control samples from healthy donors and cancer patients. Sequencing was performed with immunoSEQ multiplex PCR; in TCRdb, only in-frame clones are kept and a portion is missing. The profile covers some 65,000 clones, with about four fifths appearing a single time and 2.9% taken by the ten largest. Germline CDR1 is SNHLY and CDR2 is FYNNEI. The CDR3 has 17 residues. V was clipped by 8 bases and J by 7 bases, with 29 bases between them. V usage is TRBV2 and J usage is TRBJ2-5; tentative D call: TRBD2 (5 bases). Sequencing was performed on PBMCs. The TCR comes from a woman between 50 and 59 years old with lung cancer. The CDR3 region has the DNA TGTGCCAGCTTTGGGCGCCAATCGGATCAGCGGTCTCGGACCCAGTACTTC. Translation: CASFGRQSDQRSRTQYF.